The 3 T cell receptor beta chains reported below all come from one sample, sequenced in a study of post-analysis software for immune sequencing data (dated by TCRdb to about 2015). Broader findings and caveats from the paper: Patients showed significantly higher frequencies than controls for a handful of TRBV segments, among them TRBV5-6, TRBV5-1 and TRBV20-1.

Antigens of these TCRs are unknown. Libraries were constructed by PCR. Instrument used: Illumina HiSeq 2500. To reduce PCR and sequencing biases, unique molecular identifiers were incorporated into the TCR beta cDNA libraries. Starting from the raw public reads, TCRdb applied fastp trimming at Q25, assembled clones with MiXCR and retained in-frame beta chains. Each record represents a unique CDR3 protein, reported with the most common genes and DNA among its rows. The sample table records hundreds of thousands of distinct CDR3 sequences; about 40% of these occur just once. 1.5% to 2% of the sample goes to the ten largest clones. Source material: blood. The receptors stem from a girl aged 5-17 years with multiple sclerosis.

The rearrangement joins TRBV20-1 to TRBJ1-4, with unresolved D. Germline CDR1 reads DFQATT; CDR2 reads SNEGSKA (reference sequence). V gave up 3 bases and J gave up 8 bases, with 31 bases separating them. The CDR3 consists of 19 residues. The chain's CDR3 is CSASEPRPGRLWWEEKLFF. Written as DNA, the CDR3 is TGCAGTGCTAGTGAGCCTCGGCCGGGGAGGTTGTGGTGGGAGGAAAAACTGTTTTTT.

CDR3 residues: CASSLGPSVLTF. CDR3 nucleotides: TGTGCCAGCAGTTTAGGGCCCAGCGTCCTGACTTTC. V usage is TRBV12-3 or TRBV12-4 and J usage is TRBJ2-6; no firm D call. V was clipped by 1 base and J by 12 bases, with 7 bases between them. The CDR3 covers 12 residues.

With respect to this clonotype: A clone one base away is much larger, so this may be a read error. V and J are TRBV5-1 and TRBJ1-2; 8 bases align to TRBD1. Per germline, CDR1 SGHRS and CDR2 YFSETQ. This CDR3 contains 20 residues. CDR3 nucleotides: TGCGCCGGCAGCGGGGGCCGGGACAGGCTTACCGACGAGGGTAACTATGGCTACACCTTC. Protein product: CAGSGGRDRLTDEGNYGYTF. Drawing the rest from reference TRBV5-1 and TRBJ1-2, the complete variable domain is KAGVTQTPRYLIKTRGQQVTLSCSPISGHRSVSWYQQTPGQGLQFLFEYFSETQRNKGNFPGRFSGRQFSNSRSEMNVSTLELGDSALYLCAGSGGRDRLTDEGNYGYTFGSGTRLTVV.